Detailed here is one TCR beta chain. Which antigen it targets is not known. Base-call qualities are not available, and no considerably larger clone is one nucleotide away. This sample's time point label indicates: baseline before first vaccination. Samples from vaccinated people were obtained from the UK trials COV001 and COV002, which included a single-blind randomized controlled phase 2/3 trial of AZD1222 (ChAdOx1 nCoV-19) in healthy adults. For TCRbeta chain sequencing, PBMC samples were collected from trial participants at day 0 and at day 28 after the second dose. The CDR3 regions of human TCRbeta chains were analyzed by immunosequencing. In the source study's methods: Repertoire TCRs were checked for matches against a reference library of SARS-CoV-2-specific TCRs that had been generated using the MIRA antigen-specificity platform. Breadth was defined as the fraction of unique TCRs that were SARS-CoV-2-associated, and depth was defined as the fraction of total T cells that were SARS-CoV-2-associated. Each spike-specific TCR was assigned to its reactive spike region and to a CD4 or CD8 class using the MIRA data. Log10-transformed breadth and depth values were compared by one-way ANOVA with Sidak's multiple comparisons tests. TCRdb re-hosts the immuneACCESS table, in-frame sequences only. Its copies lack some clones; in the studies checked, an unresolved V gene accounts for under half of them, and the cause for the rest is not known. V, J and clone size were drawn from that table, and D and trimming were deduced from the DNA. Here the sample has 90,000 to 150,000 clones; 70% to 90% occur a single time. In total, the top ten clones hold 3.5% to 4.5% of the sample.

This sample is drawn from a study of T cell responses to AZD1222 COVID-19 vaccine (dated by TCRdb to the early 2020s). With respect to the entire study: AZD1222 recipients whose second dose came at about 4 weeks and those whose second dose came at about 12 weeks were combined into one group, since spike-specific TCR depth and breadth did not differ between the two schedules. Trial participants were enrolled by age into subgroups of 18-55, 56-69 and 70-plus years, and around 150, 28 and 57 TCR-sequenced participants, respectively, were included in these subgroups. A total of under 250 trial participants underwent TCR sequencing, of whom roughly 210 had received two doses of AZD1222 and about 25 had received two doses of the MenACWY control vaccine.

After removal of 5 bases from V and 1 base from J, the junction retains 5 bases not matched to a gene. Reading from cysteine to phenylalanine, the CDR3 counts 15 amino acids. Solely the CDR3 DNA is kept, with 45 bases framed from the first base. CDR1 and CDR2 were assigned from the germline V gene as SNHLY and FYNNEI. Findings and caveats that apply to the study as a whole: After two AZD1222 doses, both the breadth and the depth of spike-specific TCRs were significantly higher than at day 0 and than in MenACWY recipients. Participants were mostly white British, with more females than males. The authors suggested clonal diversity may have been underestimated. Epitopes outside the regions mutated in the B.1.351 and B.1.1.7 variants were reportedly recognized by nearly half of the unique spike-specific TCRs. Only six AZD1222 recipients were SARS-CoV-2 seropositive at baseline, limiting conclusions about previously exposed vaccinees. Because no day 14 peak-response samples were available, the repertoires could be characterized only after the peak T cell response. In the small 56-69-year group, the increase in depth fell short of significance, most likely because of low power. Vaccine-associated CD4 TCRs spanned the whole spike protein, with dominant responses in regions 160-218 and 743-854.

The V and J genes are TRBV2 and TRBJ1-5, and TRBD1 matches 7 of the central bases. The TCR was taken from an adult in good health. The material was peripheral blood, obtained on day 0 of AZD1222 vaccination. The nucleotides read TGTGCCAGCAGTCTCCTGACAGGGAGCAATCAGCCCCAGCATTTT. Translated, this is CASSLLTGSNQPQHF. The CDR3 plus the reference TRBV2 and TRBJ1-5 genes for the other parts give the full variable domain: EPEVTQTPSHQVTQMGQEVILRCVPISNHLYFYWYRQILGQKVEFLVSFYNNEISEKSEIFDDQFSVERPDGSNFTLKIRSTKLEDSAMYFCASSLLTGSNQPQHFGDGTRLSIL.